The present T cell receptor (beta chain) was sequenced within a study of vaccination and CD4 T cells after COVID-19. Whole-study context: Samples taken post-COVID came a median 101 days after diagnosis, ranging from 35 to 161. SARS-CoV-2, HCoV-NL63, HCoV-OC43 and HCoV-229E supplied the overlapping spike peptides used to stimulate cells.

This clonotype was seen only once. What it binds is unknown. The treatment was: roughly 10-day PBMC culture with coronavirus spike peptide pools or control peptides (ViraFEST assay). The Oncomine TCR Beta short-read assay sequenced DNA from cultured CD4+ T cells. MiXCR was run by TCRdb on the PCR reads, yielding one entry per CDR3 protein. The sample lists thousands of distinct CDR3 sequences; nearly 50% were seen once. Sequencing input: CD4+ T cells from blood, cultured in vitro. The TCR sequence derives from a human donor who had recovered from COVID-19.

The CDR3 bases are TGTGCCAGCAGTTACTCGGGGACAGCGAACACCGGGGAGCTGTTTTTT. Translated, it gives CASSYSGTANTGELFF. This chain connects TRBV6-5 to TRBJ2-2, with 7 bases that match TRBD1. Germline V gene data show CDR1 as MNHEY and CDR2 as SVGAGI. The ends lost 0 bases at V and 0 bases at J; junction bases unmatched: 1. This CDR3 region has 16 residues.